Described below is a single TCR beta chain sequence and its context. Antigen: not known. This CDR3 region has 15 residues. Between the trimmed V and J ends, which lost 0 bases and 1 base, there was a span of 8 bases. In germline, CDR1 is SGDLS, CDR2 YYNGEE. Generated by immunoSEQ multiplex PCR, the TCRdb table keeps only in-frame clones and is missing some. Here the sample spans 160,000 or so clones, approximately 90% being singletons. These data are taken from a study of T cell responses to AZD1222 COVID-19 vaccine. The wider study: Second doses that came at about 4 or about 12 weeks were put together. Study-wide findings and caveats: There were vaccine-associated CD4 TCRs across spike, dominant at 160-218 and 743-854.

Sequenced here: peripheral blood, sampled on day 0 of AZD1222 vaccination. The chain employs TRBV9 and TRBJ1-5; D is unresolved. The clonotype comes from an adult in good health. This CDR3 is CASSVDGRSNQPQHF. CDR3 coding DNA: TGTGCCAGCAGCGTAGATGGTCGAAGCAATCAGCCCCAGCATTTT.